The TCR beta chain under discussion was sequenced for a study of cytomegalovirus exposure and HLA in healthy donors. Whole-study context: The same platform used for the 666 first-cohort repertoires was also used for the roughly 130 validation repertoires, as a later analysis reported.

This clone has just a few counts. Its antigen is unidentified. The donors were part of the validation cohort, which consisted of about 120 subjects and was separate from the first cohort of 666 subjects. The table came from immunoSEQ multiplex PCR; TCRdb's copy has only in-frame clones and leaves some out. The sample comprises about 200,000 clones, roughly 82% of which are singletons, and roughly 13% rests with the top ten. Germline V lookup: CDR1 LNHNV, CDR2 YYDKDF (reference sequence). CDR3 length equals 15 residues. With 0 bases removed from V and 8 bases from J, the gap between germline ends came to 13 bases. Study findings and constraints: Reportedly, diagnosis of cytomegalovirus status by the classifier showed high specificity and sensitivity. Despite most TCR sequences being rare, some public TCRs occurred in many donors.

Sequenced sample: PBMCs. The sequence came from a woman in her twenties or thirties in good health and CMV-seropositive. This rearrangement joins TRBV15 to TRBJ2-2, with D possibly TRBD2 on 5 matching bases. In DNA form, the CDR3 reads TGTGCCACCAGCAGAGACCTAGCTGCTAAAGGGGAGCTGTTTTTT. This codes for CATSRDLAAKGELFF.